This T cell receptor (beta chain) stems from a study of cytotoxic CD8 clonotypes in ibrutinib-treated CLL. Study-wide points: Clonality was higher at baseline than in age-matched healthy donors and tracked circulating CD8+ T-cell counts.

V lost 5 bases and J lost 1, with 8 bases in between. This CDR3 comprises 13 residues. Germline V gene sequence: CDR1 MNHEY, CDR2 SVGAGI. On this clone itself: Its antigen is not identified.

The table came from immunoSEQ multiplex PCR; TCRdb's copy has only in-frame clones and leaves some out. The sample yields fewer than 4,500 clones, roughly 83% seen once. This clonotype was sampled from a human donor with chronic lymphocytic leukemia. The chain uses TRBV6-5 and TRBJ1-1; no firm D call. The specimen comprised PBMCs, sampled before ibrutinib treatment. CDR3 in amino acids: CASSTTRNTEAFF. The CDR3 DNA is TGTGCCAGCAGTACAACCAGGAACACTGAAGCTTTCTTT.